The 17 T cell receptor beta chains below were found in one sample sequenced in a study of OX40 agonist ivuxolimab in advanced cancers. Sequencing used immunoSEQ multiplex PCR; TCRdb keeps in-frame clones, though not all of them. The sample yields around 78,000 clones, over 75% seen once. This specimen was CD4+ or CD8+ T cells sorted from blood, taken in a trial of the OX40 agonist ivuxolimab. The receptors come from an adult with an advanced solid tumor such as melanoma, head and neck, liver or kidney cancer.

The genes are TRBV28 and TRBJ1-2, with D hard to call. With 7 bases removed from V and 5 bases from J, the gap between germline ends came to 14 bases. The CDR3 runs to 13 residues. Germline V CDR1 and CDR2: MDHEN, SYDVKM. The CDR3 nucleotides read TGTGCCAGCACCGTGCGGGGTGAATATGGCTACACCTTC. As protein: CASTVRGEYGYTF.

The chain employs TRBV2 and TRBJ2-1, with D unclear. Germline CDR1 reads SNHLY; CDR2 reads FYNNEI. The ends were cut back, 3 bases at V and 5 bases at J, with 11 bases in the middle. CDR3 size: 14 residues. The CDR3 bases are TGTGCCAGCAGTGACATCTTCGCCGACAATGAGCAGTTCTTC. Residues: CASSDIFADNEQFF.

The CDR3 loop is CALTSRVGELFF. The CDR3 DNA is TGTGCGCTGACTAGTCGGGTCGGGGAGCTGTTTTTT. The chain combines TRBV19 with TRBJ2-2; a possible D gene is TRBD2 (6 bases). Germline V CDR1 and CDR2: LNHDA, SQIVND (reference sequence). The CDR3 is 12 residues long.

The chain joins TRBV9 to TRBJ2-3; 15 bases align to TRBD2. The V gene end was trimmed by 0 bases and the J gene end by 3 bases; junction bases not matched to a gene: 2. The CDR3 extends over 17 amino acids. The germline CDR1 and CDR2 sequences are SGDLS and YYNGEE. The CDR3 region has the DNA TGTGCCAGCAGCGTAGGGACTAGCGGGGGGGCAACAGATACGCAGTATTTT. Protein product: CASSVGTSGGATDTQYF. The full variable domain, with the rest looked up from reference TRBV9 and TRBJ2-3, is DSGVTQTPKHLITATGQRVTLRCSPRSGDLSVYWYQQSLDQGLQFLIQYYNGEERAKGNILERFSAQQFPDLHSELNLSSLELGDSALYFCASSVGTSGGATDTQYFGPGTRLTVL.

This chain connects TRBV7-2 to TRBJ2-6, with D unclear. V lost 5 bases, J lost 8 bases, and 16 bases lay in between. The CDR3 runs 15 residues. CDR1 SGHTA and CDR2 FQGNSA come from the germline V gene. The DNA for the CDR3 is TGTGCCAGCAGCACCCGGGCATGGTGGTCCAACGTCCTGACTTTC. As protein: CASSTRAWWSNVLTF.

The chain couples TRBV5-1 to TRBJ1-2, with TRBD1 matching over 11 bases. The J segment lost 7 bases and the V segment lost 4 bases, leaving 9 bases of the junction unmatched. The CDR3 contains 15 residues. CDR1 SGHRS and CDR2 YFSETQ come from the germline V gene. The CDR3 DNA is TGCGCCAGCAGCGCGCAAATAGGGACAGGGGGTGGCTACACCTTC. Its protein is CASSAQIGTGGGYTF.

The V call is TRBV28, the J call TRBJ2-1, with D perhaps matching TRBD2 (5 bases). Germline assignment: CDR1 MDHEN and CDR2 SYDVKM. V was pared by 10 bases and J by 4 bases, with 17 bases between. This CDR3 region has 14 residues. CDR3 sequence reads: CATLGAGEYNEQFF. Written as DNA, the CDR3 is TGTGCCACCCTGGGAGCCGGAGAATACAATGAGCAGTTCTTC.

The chain uses TRBV11-2 and TRBJ2-5; D not resolved. V was pared by 1 base and J by 1 base, with 4 bases between. The CDR3 consists of 13 residues. CDR1 and CDR2 (germline): SGHAT, FQNNGV. The CDR3 loop reads CASSLGGQETQYF. CDR3 coding DNA: TGTGCCAGCAGCTTAGGCGGCCAAGAGACCCAGTACTTC.

The chain combines TRBV7-3 with TRBJ2-3, with 8 bases that match TRBD1. Germline lookup yields CDR1 SGHTA and CDR2 FQGTGA. Trimming cost V 5 bases and J 4 bases; bases outside gene matches: 8. The CDR3 covers 15 residues. DNA for the CDR3: TGTGCCAGCAGCCGACAGGGGAGGAGGGCAGATACGCAGTATTTT. Protein: CASSRQGRRADTQYF.

The chain links TRBV5-4 to TRBJ2-2; no clear D. The CDR3 contains 17 residues. Between the trimmed V and J ends, which lost 1 base and 0 bases, there was a span of 13 bases. Looked up from germline, CDR1 is SGHNT and CDR2 is YYREEE (reference sequence). In nucleotides, the CDR3 is TGTGCCAGCAGCTTGACCTCCGGAACCGCGAACACCGGGGAGCTGTTTTTT. Translation gives CASSLTSGTANTGELFF. Drawing the rest from reference TRBV5-4 and TRBJ2-2, the complete variable domain is ETGVTQSPTHLIKTRGQQVTLRCSSQSGHNTVSWYQQALGQGPQFIFQYYREEENGRGNFPPRFSGLQFPNYSSELNVNALELDDSALYLCASSLTSGTANTGELFFGEGSRLTVL.

The genes are TRBV6-1 and TRBJ1-6; 9 positions agree with TRBD1. The trim removed 6 bases at V and 11 bases at J, leaving 8 bases unmatched. The CDR3 contains 14 residues. CDR1 is MNHNS and CDR2 is SASEGT in the germline V gene. The CDR3 is CASRRTGETTPLHF. CDR3 nucleotide sequence: TGTGCCAGCAGGAGGACAGGGGAAACTACACCCCTCCACTTT.

The rearrangement uses TRBV2 and TRBJ1-5, with D tentatively TRBD1 (5 bases). Germline V gene lookup returns CDR1 SNHLY and CDR2 FYNNEI. The CDR3 runs to 15 residues. V gave up 1 base and J gave up 7 bases, with 14 bases separating them. The CDR3 region is CASSEEKGYRQPQHF. The CDR3 DNA is TGTGCCAGCAGTGAAGAAAAAGGGTACAGGCAGCCCCAGCATTTT. The variable domain in full, with the rest retrieved from reference TRBV2 and TRBJ1-5, is EPEVTQTPSHQVTQMGQEVILRCVPISNHLYFYWYRQILGQKVEFLVSFYNNEISEKSEIFDDQFSVERPDGSNFTLKIRSTKLEDSAMYFCASSEEKGYRQPQHFGDGTRLSIL.

The CDR3 nucleotides read TGTGCCAGCAAGGGAGGGAACTGGGCTCAGCCCCAGCATTTT. Translated, it gives CASKGGNWAQPQHF. This chain connects TRBV19 to TRBJ1-5, with D uncertain. Germline CDR1 LNHDA, CDR2 SQIVND (reference sequence). Between the trimmed V and J ends, which lost 9 bases and 6 bases, there was a span of 18 bases. The CDR3 length is 14 residues.

This sequence joins TRBV19 and TRBJ2-3; D not resolved. CDR1 and CDR2 from the germline V gene are LNHDA and SQIVND (reference sequence). V lost 7 bases and J lost 2, with 10 bases in between. The CDR3 covers 13 residues. The DNA for the CDR3 is TGTGCCAGTAAACTCCTTAACACAGATACGCAGTATTTT. Translation: CASKLLNTDTQYF.

The chain carries TRBV18 and TRBJ2-3; D ambiguous. Germline lookup yields CDR1 KGHSH and CDR2 LQKENI. Trimming shortened V by 0 bases and J by 1 base, and 2 bases separated the two germline ends. The CDR3 sequence is 13 residues long. CDR3 amino acids: CASSPPGTDTQYF. CDR3 DNA: TGTGCCAGCTCACCACCCGGCACAGATACGCAGTATTTT.

The genes are TRBV6-1 and TRBJ2-5; D may be TRBD1 or TRBD2 (5 bases each). The germline CDR1 and CDR2 sequences are MNHNS and SASEGT. This CDR3 comprises 13 residues. V was shortened by 6 bases and J by 5 bases, with 13 bases between the two germline ends. CDR3 sequence reads: CASRGTLGETQYF. The CDR3 nucleotides read TGTGCCAGCAGAGGGACGCTTGGGGAGACCCAGTACTTC.

The rearrangement joins TRBV2 to TRBJ1-1; D might be TRBD1 (5 bases). Germline CDR1 and CDR2: SNHLY and FYNNEI. This CDR3 has 13 amino acids. Trimming took off 8 bases at V and 7 bases at J, with 17 bases between the two ends. The CDR3 nucleotides are TGTGCCAGCCTGCCAAGGCAGGGCGGTGAAGCTTTCTTT. Translating it yields CASLPRQGGEAFF.